A single sample is the source of the 15 T cell receptor beta chains below, sequenced in a study of blood T cell repertoires in COVID-19. Here immunoSEQ multiplex PCR was the method, and the copy in TCRdb shows in-frame clones only, minus some. The sample yields under 250,000 clones, around four fifths seen once. Sequenced sample: peripheral blood. The origin of the receptors is a woman between 65 and 79 years old with active or convalescent COVID-19.

V gene TRBV20-1 combines with J gene TRBJ1-3, with 7 bases fitting TRBD1. The CDR3 extends over 12 amino acids. Germline trimming cut 3 bases from V and 8 bases from J; bases unmatched to any gene: 4. Germline V gene sequence: CDR1 DFQATT, CDR2 SNEGSKA (reference sequence). The DNA of the CDR3 is TGCAGTGCTAGTCCCAGGGGGGACACCATATATTTT. This encodes CSASPRGDTIYF.

This clone showed up just once. V gene TRBV6-5 combines with J gene TRBJ2-5; 10 nucleotides match TRBD1. CDR3 length: 16 amino acids. V lost 2 bases and J lost 5; bases outside the gene matches: 8. Germline CDR1 and CDR2: MNHEY and SVGAGI. CDR3 sequence: CASSYKAGTGEETQYF. The CDR3 DNA sequence: TGTGCCAGCAGTTACAAGGCCGGGACAGGGGAGGAGACCCAGTACTTC.

This chain connects TRBV3-1 (or the pseudogene TRBV3-2) to TRBJ2-3, with TRBD2 identical over 8 bases. Looked up from germline, CDR1 is LGHDT and CDR2 is YNNKEL (reference sequence). This CDR3 spans 16 amino acids. V lost 3 bases, J lost 5 bases, and 10 bases stayed unmatched. In nucleotides, the CDR3 is TGTGCCAGCAGCCAGACCCCGGGACTAGAATTAGATACGCAGTATTTT. This encodes CASSQTPGLELDTQYF.

The V call is TRBV24-1, the J call TRBJ2-2; 12 bases align to TRBD2. The CDR3 totals 17 residues. Trimming at V came to 2 bases and at J to 4 bases, leaving 4 bases not matched to a gene. Looked up from germline, CDR1 is KGHDR and CDR2 is SFDVKD. The DNA of the CDR3 is TGTGCCACCAGTGATTGGACTAGCGGGGCGGGCACCGGGGAGCTGTTTTTT. As protein: CATSDWTSGAGTGELFF.

The chain uses TRBV28 and TRBJ1-2, with 11 bases fitting TRBD1. Per the germline V gene, CDR1 is MDHEN and CDR2 is SYDVKM. With V trimmed by 6 bases and J by 1 base, 4 bases remained unmatched. The CDR3 covers 15 residues. CDR3 nucleotides: TGTGCCAGCAGAACCGGGACAGGGGGTAACTATGGCTACACCTTC. Amino acids: CASRTGTGGNYGYTF.

The J gene is TRBJ1-1, the V gene TRBV14; TRBD1 is a possible D gene (5 bases). The CDR3 is made up of 16 amino acids. CDR1 is SGHDN and CDR2 is FVKESK in the germline V gene. Trimming pared 2 bases from V and 0 bases from J, leaving 13 bases between. CDR3 in amino acids: CASSQRGGEVNTEAFF. CDR3 bases: TGTGCCAGCAGCCAAAGGGGAGGGGAGGTGAACACTGAAGCTTTCTTT. The whole variable domain, remainder taken from reference TRBV14 and TRBJ1-1, is EAGVTQFPSHSVIEKGQTVTLRCDPISGHDNLYWYRRVMGKEIKFLLHFVKESKQDESGMPNNRFLAERTGGTYSTLKVQPAELEDSGVYFCASSQRGGEVNTEAFFGQGTRLTVV.

The rearrangement uses TRBV11-2 and TRBJ1-1, with 8 bases fitting TRBD1. V was clipped by 5 bases and J by 0 bases; unmatched bases: 2. The CDR3 length is 14 residues. Germline loops: CDR1 SGHAT, CDR2 FQNNGV. The CDR3 protein is CASSRDRLNTEAFF. DNA for the CDR3: TGTGCCAGCAGCAGGGACAGGTTGAACACTGAAGCTTTCTTT.

This clone was found once. The V and J genes are TRBV28 and TRBJ2-2, with D maybe TRBD2 (6 bases). The CDR3 is 12 residues long. The V end was cut by 9 bases, the J end by 3 bases, with 8 bases between. Germline loops: CDR1 MDHEN, CDR2 SYDVKM. CDR3 residues: CASSGDTGELFF. The DNA for the CDR3 is TGTGCCAGTTCGGGGGACACCGGGGAGCTGTTTTTT.

The rearrangement joins TRBV5-1 to TRBJ1-1; D uncertain. V was clipped by 1 base and J by 0 bases, with 7 bases between them. The germline CDR1 and CDR2 sequences are SGHRS and YFSETQ. The CDR3 sequence is 14 residues long. CDR3 sequence reads: CASSLSGLNTEAFF. CDR3 sequence (DNA): TGCGCCAGCAGCTTGTCAGGCCTGAACACTGAAGCTTTCTTT.

V is TRBV20-1 and J is TRBJ2-5; no definite D call. The length of the CDR3 is 12 residues. V was trimmed by 3 bases and J by 5 bases, leaving 10 bases between them. The germline gives CDR1 DFQATT, CDR2 SNEGSKA (reference sequence). The chain's CDR3 is CSASWAGETQYF. In nucleotides, the CDR3 is TGCAGTGCTAGTTGGGCTGGGGAGACCCAGTACTTC.

The V call is TRBV3-1 (or the pseudogene TRBV3-2), the J call TRBJ1-3; D is uncertain. Germline-derived CDR1 and CDR2 are LGHDT and YNNKEL (reference sequence). V was clipped by 1 base and J by 3 bases, with 16 bases between them. The CDR3 spans 17 residues. The CDR3 coding sequence is TGTGCCAGCAGCCAAGGGGAGTTGACCTTACTTGGAAACACCATATATTTT. Translating it yields CASSQGELTLLGNTIYF.

This chain uses TRBV19 with TRBJ2-7; 8 positions match TRBD1. Germline CDR1 LNHDA, CDR2 SQIVND (reference sequence). The CDR3 has 14 residues. The V and J ends lost 5 bases and 2 bases, in that order; junction bases with no gene match: 5. CDR3 loop: CASSLGTGTYEQYF. In DNA, the CDR3 is TGTGCCAGTAGTTTAGGGACAGGAACCTACGAGCAGTACTTC. The whole variable domain, filled in from reference TRBV19 and TRBJ2-7, reads DGGITQSPKYLFRKEGQNVTLSCEQNLNHDAMYWYRQDPGQGLRLIYYSQIVNDFQKGDIAEGYSVSREKKESFPLTVTSAQKNPTAFYLCASSLGTGTYEQYFGPGTRLTVT.

The genes are TRBV28 and TRBJ1-5; possibly TRBD1 for D (6 bases). The ends were cut back, 8 bases at V and 7 bases at J, with 15 bases in the middle. CDR1 is MDHEN, CDR2 SYDVKM, per germline. CDR3 length equals 13 residues. For the CDR3, the DNA is TGTGCCAGCCTACAGGGCCTGTGGCAGCCCCAGCATTTT. This translates into CASLQGLWQPQHF.

This chain links TRBV5-4 with TRBJ2-6; tentative D call: TRBD1 (7 bases). Germline lookup yields CDR1 SGHNT and CDR2 YYREEE (reference sequence). The CDR3 extends over 17 amino acids. Trimming took off 4 bases at V and 4 bases at J, with 18 bases between the two ends. The CDR3 nucleotides are TGTGCCAGCAGCCCTCTTACCAGGGGGGTCGGGGCCAACGTCCTGACTTTC. Its translation: CASSPLTRGVGANVLTF.

This clone was observed a single time. The chain employs TRBV5-1 and TRBJ2-3; 11 bases map to TRBD2. Trimming took 0 bases from V and 0 from J; bases not matched to a gene: 9. CDR3 length equals 19 residues. In germline, CDR1 is SGHRS, CDR2 YFSETQ. CDR3 in DNA: TGCGCCAGCAGCTTGGCAGGGACTAGCGGATTTACTAGCACAGATACGCAGTATTTT. Translation: CASSLAGTSGFTSTDTQYF.